This T cell receptor beta chain was identified in a study of naive and memory T cell subsets. V gave up 3 bases and J gave up 3 bases, with 12 bases separating them. The CDR3 is made up of 13 amino acids. Germline assignment: CDR1 DFQATT and CDR2 SNEGSKA (reference sequence). This clonotype was picked up a small number of times. The antigen is unknown. Study-wide results and caveats: This RNA-based method may be sensitive to activation-related transcript changes.

An oligonucleotide containing a UMI was ligated to the 3' end of TCR cDNA. Whole-blood samples were roughly 2.3 ml of peripheral blood from healthy adult volunteers. Cells were not sorted; total RNA input targeted 1 to 1000 ng. The SP2 primer and nested alpha and beta constant region primers amplified ligated cDNA in four rounds. TCRdb itself ran the 5' RACE reads through MiXCR, one entry per CDR3 protein. The sample has 25,000 to 35,000 distinct CDR3 sequences, over 15% seen once. The V gene is TRBV20-1, the J gene TRBJ2-7; the D gene is possibly TRBD1 (5 bases). This receptor was obtained from a female donor in good health. CDR3 residues: CSASLTDFYEQYF. The CDR3 DNA sequence: TGCAGTGCTAGTTTGACAGACTTCTACGAGCAGTACTTC.